Each of the 17 T cell receptor beta chains below was sequenced from the same sample in a study of blood T cell repertoires in COVID-19. Libraries were prepared by immunoSEQ multiplex PCR; TCRdb keeps only in-frame clonotypes and omits some of them. The sample yields some 330,000 clones, around 87% seen once. The material sequenced was PBMCs or T cells enriched from blood (not recorded which). The receptors stem from a man in his forties or fifties in a cohort exposed to, infected with or recovered from COVID-19 (not recorded which).

CDR3 protein: CASSWVTSGYQETQYF. The CDR3 nucleotides read TGCGCCAGCAGCTGGGTGACTAGCGGGTACCAAGAGACCCAGTACTTC. The chain has TRBV5-1 and TRBJ2-5; 10 positions agree with TRBD2. The CDR3 runs to 16 residues. With 3 bases clipped from V and 0 bases from J, the junction kept 5 bases outside the gene matches. CDR1 is SGHRS, CDR2 YFSETQ, per germline.

This chain links TRBV27 with TRBJ2-3; D not resolved. This CDR3 spans 15 amino acids. The V gene's germline CDR1 is MNHEY and CDR2 SMNVEV (reference sequence). Trimming took 5 bases from V and 0 from J, leaving 12 bases between them. CDR3 nucleotides: TGTGCCAGCAGTCGAATTACCCTAAGCACAGATACGCAGTATTTT. Protein: CASSRITLSTDTQYF.

The rearrangement uses TRBV9 and TRBJ1-4; TRBD1 matches at 7 bases. J gave up 7 bases and V 0 bases, and 3 bases lay outside the gene matches. Germline lookup yields CDR1 SGDLS and CDR2 YYNGEE. This CDR3 comprises 14 residues. Here the CDR3 reads CASSVDSGGEKLFF. In DNA form, the CDR3 reads TGTGCCAGCAGCGTAGATTCAGGGGGTGAAAAACTGTTTTTT.

This clone was observed a single time. The chain recombines TRBV4-2 with TRBJ2-7; TRBD2 is a possible D gene (5 bases). V was cut by 0 bases and J by 0 bases, with 12 bases left in between. The CDR3 has 16 residues. Germline-derived CDR1 and CDR2 are LGHNA and YNFKEQ. The CDR3 DNA reads as TGTGCCAGCAGCCAAGATAAGAGCGGCCCCTCCTACGAGCAGTACTTC. Its translation: CASSQDKSGPSYEQYF.

The J gene is TRBJ1-3, the V gene TRBV24-1, with TRBD1 identical over 10 bases. V lost 0 bases and J lost 0; bases outside the gene matches: 10. Germline loops: CDR1 KGHDR, CDR2 SFDVKD. The CDR3 length is 20 residues. CDR3 protein: CATSDLRDRGERSSGNTIYF. The CDR3 nucleotides read TGTGCCACCAGTGATTTGAGGGACAGGGGAGAAAGAAGCTCTGGAAACACCATATATTTT.

The genes are TRBV6-5 and TRBJ2-2; no reliable D call. V was trimmed by 2 bases and J by 6 bases, leaving 7 bases between them. The CDR3 is 13 residues long. Looked up from germline, CDR1 is MNHEY and CDR2 is SVGAGI. The CDR3 loop is CASSYGLAGELFF. CDR3 nucleotide sequence: TGTGCCAGCAGTTACGGTCTAGCCGGGGAGCTGTTTTTT.

The V and J genes are TRBV11-1 and TRBJ2-1; D perhaps matches TRBD2 (6 bases). Germline loops: CDR1 SGHAT, CDR2 FQDESV (reference sequence). The CDR3 covers 15 residues. The V end lost 1 base, the J end lost 2 bases, and 9 bases lay between the germline ends. CDR3 sequence: CASSLVRGTYNEQFF. The CDR3 region has the DNA TGTGCCAGCAGCTTAGTACGCGGGACCTACAATGAGCAGTTCTTC.

In its sample, this clone was seen a few times. This chain joins TRBV6-4 and TRBJ1-6; the match to TRBD1 covers 7 bases. The ends lost 6 bases at V and 10 bases at J; junction bases unmatched: 9. In germline, CDR1 is MRHNA, CDR2 SNTAGT. The CDR3 length is 14 residues. The CDR3 reads CASSQTGPGSPLHF. DNA of the CDR3: TGTGCCAGCAGCCAGACAGGGCCCGGCTCACCCCTCCACTTT.

The genes are TRBV3-1 (or the pseudogene TRBV3-2) and TRBJ1-1, with D possibly matching TRBD1 (6 bases). Germline CDR1 is LGHDT and CDR2 is YNNKEL (reference sequence). V dropped 8 bases and J dropped 3 bases, with 13 bases sitting between them. The CDR3 extends over 13 amino acids. Here the CDR3 DNA reads TGTGCCAGCGGAGAACAGGGTTACACTGAAGCTTTCTTT. Amino acid sequence: CASGEQGYTEAFF.

The chain links TRBV18 to TRBJ1-2; no reliable D call. There are 14 residues in the CDR3. Looked up from germline, CDR1 is KGHSH and CDR2 is LQKENI. Trimming stripped 5 bases from V and 4 bases from J, with 14 bases between. The DNA of the CDR3 is TGTGCCAGCTCAGATAACGGTGGCGGCTATGGCTACACCTTC. Protein: CASSDNGGGYGYTF.

The chain couples TRBV24-1 to TRBJ2-7; tentative D call: TRBD2 (6 bases). Trimming removed 4 bases from V and 2 bases from J, with 11 bases in between. CDR3 length equals 14 residues. Looked up from germline, CDR1 is KGHDR and CDR2 is SFDVKD. CDR3 DNA sequence: TGTGCCACCAGTGACTCGGGCGGGACCTACGAGCAGTACTTC. Protein product: CATSDSGGTYEQYF.

This chain uses TRBV18 with TRBJ2-6; 7 nucleotides agree with TRBD1. The length of the CDR3 is 13 residues. The junction had 3 bases not matched to a gene; V was cut back by 5 bases and J by 8 bases. Germline CDR1 reads KGHSH; CDR2 reads LQKENI. CDR3 nucleotide sequence: TGTGCCAGCTCAACGGACAGGTCCAACGTCCTGACTTTC. Amino acid sequence: CASSTDRSNVLTF.

The rearrangement links TRBV5-6 to TRBJ2-5, with D possibly matching TRBD2 (6 bases). Trimming shortened V by 4 bases and J by 4 bases, and 14 bases separated the two germline ends. Per germline, CDR1 SGHDT and CDR2 YYEEEE. This CDR3 spans 14 amino acids. DNA for the CDR3: TGTGCCAGCAGCACCCGGAGGGGTGGAGAGACCCAGTACTTC. Its translation is CASSTRRGGETQYF. Variable domain in full (rest from reference TRBV5-6 and TRBJ2-5): DAGVTQSPTHLIKTRGQQVTLRCSPKSGHDTVSWYQQALGQGPQFIFQYYEEEERQRGNFPDRFSGHQFPNYSSELNVNALLLGDSALYLCASSTRRGGETQYFGPGTRLLVL.

The chain employs TRBV11-2 and TRBJ2-1, with D possibly TRBD2 on 6 matching bases. The germline gives CDR1 SGHAT, CDR2 FQNNGV. This CDR3 has 15 residues. V was cut by 1 base and J by 3 bases, with 10 bases left in between. CDR3: CASSLVISGYNEQFF. The CDR3 region has the DNA TGTGCCAGCAGCTTAGTTATTAGCGGCTACAATGAGCAGTTCTTC.

This chain connects TRBV7-2 to TRBJ2-6; 10 nucleotides align to TRBD2. The V and J ends lost 5 bases and 2 bases, in that order; junction bases with no gene match: 9. The CDR3 length is 18 residues. The V gene's germline CDR1 is SGHTA and CDR2 FQGNSA. DNA of the CDR3: TGTGCCAGCAGCCCCCGGGCTAGCGGGAGTACTGGGGCCAACGTCCTGACTTTC. This codes for CASSPRASGSTGANVLTF.

The chain recombines TRBV6-2 or TRBV6-3 with TRBJ1-1; D is ambiguous. Germline assignment: CDR1 MNHEY and CDR2 SVGEGT. This CDR3 contains 12 residues. Trimming stripped 2 bases from V and 3 bases from J, with 4 bases between. In DNA form, the CDR3 reads TGTGCCAGCAGTTACCCAGACACTGAAGCTTTCTTT. The encoded protein is CASSYPDTEAFF.

This rearrangement joins TRBV2 to TRBJ2-7; D unresolved. This CDR3 is 11 amino acids long. Per the germline V gene, CDR1 is SNHLY and CDR2 is FYNNEI. V was cut by 7 bases and J by 5 bases, with 9 bases left in between. This chain's CDR3 is CASTEIHEQYF. CDR3 nucleotides: TGTGCCAGCACCGAGATCCACGAGCAGTACTTC.